Listed below are T cell receptor beta chains from one sample, sequenced in a study of blood T cell repertoires in COVID-19. Generated by immunoSEQ multiplex PCR, the TCRdb table keeps only in-frame clones and is missing some. The table records hundreds of thousands of clones, approximately 85% of them present only once. Sequenced sample: peripheral blood. The source is a human donor in a cohort sampled during active COVID-19. Each CDR3 is given with its conserved first and last residue. Each record gives: CDR3 length, V gene, CDR3 protein.

14 | TRBV11-2 | CASSATPRGEKLFF
15 | TRBV7-3 | CASSLGRFLNTEAFF
12 | TRBV6-6 | CASRESQETQYF
14 | TRBV7-9 | CASSLSGQTYEQYF
13 | TRBV29-1 | CSVEGGKRDTQYF
14 | TRBV6-1 | CASSEGQGDQPQHF
16 | TRBV7-9 | CASSLAVYQENYGYTF
14 | TRBV7-9 | CASSSTGERSPLHF
13 | TRBV6-5 | CATGGASGNIQYF
14 | TRBV19 | CASRTGGFAPEAFF
13 | TRBV3-1/TRBV3-2 | CASSPDGGYGYTF
16 | TRBV6-4 | CASSVARTNRAGELFF
16 | TRBV10-3 | CASRDRTETGANVLTF
15 | TRBV4-2 | CASSQTGVRQEKLFF
15 | TRBV5-8 | CASSRSTGVNTEAFF
16 | TRBV5-1 | CASSLWTASLNTEAFF
13 | TRBV1 | CTQGRLAGLEQYF
13 | TRBV6-5 | CASNPSGVYEQYF
15 | TRBV19 | CASRLEAATNYGYTF
15 | TRBV3-1/TRBV3-2 | CASSRQGEANEKLFF
14 | TRBV5-4 | CASSLSGLGNTIYF
15 | TRBV5-1 | CASSLEASSYNEQFF
12 | TRBV2 | CASSVQFNEQFF
16 | TRBV5-1 | CASSSPFERRTGELFF
15 | TRBV5-6 | CASSPGLAGIYEQYF
13 | TRBV12-5 | CASAIGGVTEAFF
16 | TRBV5-1 | CASSSQGIPGANVLTF
16 | TRBV4-1 | CASSQDPGVGANVLTF
15 | TRBV5-5 | CASSLTGDSNQPQHF
13 | TRBV7-2 | CASSFLTARGAFF
14 | TRBV9 | CASSLAGVPYEQYF
16 | TRBV9 | CASSSRPTENTDTQYF
13 | TRBV28 | CASGQDGTDTQYF
17 | TRBV3-1/TRBV3-2 | CASSHRRLAGGLDTQYF
14 | TRBV25-1 | CAPKASRVADTQYF
14 | TRBV7-9 | CASSEKQINYGYTF
15 | TRBV7-6 | CASSLAGGYQETQYF
13 | TRBV10-2 | CASSVQYNQPQHF
15 | TRBV7-9 | CASKDEGARHNEQFF
15 | TRBV18 | CASSPPEGGHEKLFF